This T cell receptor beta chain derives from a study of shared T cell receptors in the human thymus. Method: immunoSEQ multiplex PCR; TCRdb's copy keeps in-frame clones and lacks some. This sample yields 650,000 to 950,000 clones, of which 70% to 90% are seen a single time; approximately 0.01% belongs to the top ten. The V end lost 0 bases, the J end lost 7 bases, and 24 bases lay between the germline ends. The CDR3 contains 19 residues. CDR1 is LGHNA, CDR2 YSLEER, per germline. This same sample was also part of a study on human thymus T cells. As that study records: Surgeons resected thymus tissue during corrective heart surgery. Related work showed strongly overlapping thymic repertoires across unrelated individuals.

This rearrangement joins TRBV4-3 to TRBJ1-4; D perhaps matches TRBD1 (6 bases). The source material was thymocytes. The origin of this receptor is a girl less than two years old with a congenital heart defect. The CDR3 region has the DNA TGCGCCAGCAGCCAAGATGTCACTCGAGGCGGACAGTTGTGTGAAAAACTGTTTTTT. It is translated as CASSQDVTRGGQLCEKLFF.